These T cell receptor beta chains were read from a single sample in a study of T cell responses to AZD1222 COVID-19 vaccine. The data were produced by immunoSEQ multiplex PCR, yet TCRdb's version contains in-frame clones alone and is incomplete. The sample holds fewer than 70,000 clones; roughly 87% are singletons and the top ten take over 5%. Specimen: peripheral blood, collected 28 days after the second AZD1222 dose. These TCRs come from an adult who received the AZD1222 COVID-19 vaccine. CDR3s include the opening cysteine and the closing phenylalanine or tryptophan. A D gene is named only where the DNA matches it firmly. The size of a clone is reported for some rows only, either as once, few or many, or as a class for expanded clones.

>NA|TRBJ2-1|NA|TRBV12-3/TRBV12-4
CASSPTGWGRFF
TGTGCCAGCAGCCCCACAGGGTGGGGCCGGTTCTTC
>NA|TRBJ1-5|NA|TRBV11-2
CASSWGGNQPQHF
TGTGCCAGCAGCTGGGGAGGCAATCAGCCCCAGCATTTT
>NA|TRBJ2-1|NA|TRBV14
CASSQAGTLGDNEQFF
TGTGCCAGCAGCCAAGCCGGGACGCTGGGGGACAATGAGCAGTTCTTC
>NA|TRBJ1-2|NA|TRBV2
CASSGQTSYGYTF
TGTGCCAGCAGTGGACAAACCAGCTATGGCTACACCTTC
>NA|TRBJ1-5|NA|TRBV6-1
CASSEYVGRSGNQPQHF
TGTGCCAGCAGTGAATATGTGGGGAGGAGCGGCAATCAGCCCCAGCATTTT
>NA|TRBJ2-2|NA|TRBV11-3
CASSALGGINTGELFF
TGTGCCAGCAGCGCATTAGGAGGGATCAACACCGGGGAGCTGTTTTTT
>once|TRBJ2-7|NA|TRBV7-9
CASRPTGLSYEQYF
TGTGCCAGCAGACCCACGGGACTGAGCTACGAGCAGTACTTC
>NA|TRBJ2-1|NA|TRBV23-1
CAGTVSSYNEQFF
TGCGCCGGAACAGTAAGCTCCTACAATGAGCAGTTCTTC
>NA|TRBJ1-1|TRBD1|TRBV7-8
CASSSEQGGGTEAFF
TGTGCCAGCAGCTCTGAACAGGGGGGTGGAACTGAAGCTTTCTTT
>NA|TRBJ1-2|TRBD1|TRBV28
CASFTEGASPHGYTF
TGTGCCAGCTTCACGGAGGGGGCCTCTCCTCATGGCTACACCTTC
>NA|TRBJ2-3|TRBD2|TRBV7-9
CASSGGEFSTDTQYF
TGTGCCAGCAGCGGGGGGGAATTTAGCACAGATACGCAGTATTTT
>NA|TRBJ1-5|NA|TRBV5-6
CASSKRGRSWGYSNQPQHF
TGTGCCAGCAGCAAAAGGGGCCGGTCGTGGGGATACAGCAATCAGCCCCAGCATTTT
>few|TRBJ1-2|TRBD1|TRBV6-6
CASSYLGQLNYGYTF
TGTGCCAGCAGTTACCTGGGACAGTTAAACTATGGCTACACCTTC
>NA|TRBJ2-3|TRBD2|TRBV7-2
CASSLAETSILDTQYF
TGTGCCAGCAGCTTAGCCGAGACTAGCATTTTAGATACGCAGTATTTT
>NA|TRBJ2-7|TRBD1|TRBV30
CAWVVPGQGLYEQYF
TGTGCCTGGGTCGTTCCGGGACAGGGGCTCTACGAGCAGTACTTC
>few|TRBJ1-4|TRBD1|TRBV28
CASSGSQGASEKLFF
TGTGCCAGCAGCGGATCTCAGGGGGCTTCGGAAAAACTGTTTTTT